This T cell receptor (beta chain) was profiled in a study of T cells in women clearing cervical HPV infection. Study context: Cases' blood sampling followed lesion detection by median roughly five months (90 to 200). Only a few women had HLA typing results available.

TCR beta CDR3 amplified by multiplex PCR from approximately 1,200 ng genomic DNA. Sequencing used immunoSEQ multiplex PCR; TCRdb keeps in-frame clones, though not all of them. Its clone listing holds 14,000 or so clones. V was trimmed by 3 bases and J by 9 bases, leaving 12 bases between them. Germline CDR1 MRHNA, CDR2 SNTAGT. The CDR3 has 13 amino acids. With respect to this clone: Coverage ceases 3 residues before the CDR3 finishes, and the germline J gene fills in the end.

This TCR derives from a woman between 18 and 69 years old with a cervical HPV16 infection that either progressed to CIN3+ or cleared (not recorded which). The sequenced material came from blood buffy coat. V gene TRBV6-4 combines with J gene TRBJ1-5; D remains unclear. Incomplete CDR3 DNA: TGTGCCAGCAGTGATGTGTTCTCGGGGCCC. This sequence encodes CASSDVFSGP. The complete CDR3 sequence is CASSDVFSGPQHF.